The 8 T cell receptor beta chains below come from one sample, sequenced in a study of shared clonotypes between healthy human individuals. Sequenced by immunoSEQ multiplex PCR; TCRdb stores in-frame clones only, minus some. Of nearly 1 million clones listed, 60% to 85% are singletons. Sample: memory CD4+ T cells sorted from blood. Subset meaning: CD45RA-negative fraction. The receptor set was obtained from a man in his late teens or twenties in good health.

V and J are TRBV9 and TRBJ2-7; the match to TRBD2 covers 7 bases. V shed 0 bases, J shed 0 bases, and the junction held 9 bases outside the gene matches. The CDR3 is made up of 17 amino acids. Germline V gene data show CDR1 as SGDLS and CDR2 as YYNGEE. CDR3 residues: CASSVDASGVSSYEQYF. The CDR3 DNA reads TGTGCCAGCAGCGTAGATGCCAGCGGGGTTAGCTCCTACGAGCAGTACTTC.

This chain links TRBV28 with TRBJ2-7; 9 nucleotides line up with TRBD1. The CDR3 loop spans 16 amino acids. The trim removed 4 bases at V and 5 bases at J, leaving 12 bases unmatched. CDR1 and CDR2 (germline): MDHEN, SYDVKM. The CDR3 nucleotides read TGTGCCAGCAGTTCACCGGGACAGGGAAATCTGAACGAGCAGTACTTC. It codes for CASSSPGQGNLNEQYF.

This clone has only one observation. The CDR3 sequence is CASSLRRQSDGYTF. In DNA, the CDR3 is TGTGCCAGCAGTTTACGCAGGCAGTCTGATGGCTACACCTTC. This chain links TRBV27 with TRBJ1-2; D is uncertain. The V gene's germline CDR1 is MNHEY and CDR2 SMNVEV (reference sequence). Between the trimmed V and J ends, which lost 2 bases and 6 bases, there was a span of 13 bases. The CDR3 has 14 residues.

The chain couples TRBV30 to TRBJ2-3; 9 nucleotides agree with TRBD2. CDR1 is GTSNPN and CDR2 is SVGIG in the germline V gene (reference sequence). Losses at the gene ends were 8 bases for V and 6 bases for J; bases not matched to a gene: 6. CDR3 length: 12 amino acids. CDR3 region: CASSGSRDTQYF. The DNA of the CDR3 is TGTGCCAGTAGCGGGAGTCGGGATACGCAGTATTTT.

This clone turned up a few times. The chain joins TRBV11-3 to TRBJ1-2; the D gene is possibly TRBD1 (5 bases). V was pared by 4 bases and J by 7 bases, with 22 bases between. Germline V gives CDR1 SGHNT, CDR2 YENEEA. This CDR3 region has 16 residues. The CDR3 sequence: CASSYRGSSPGRGYTF. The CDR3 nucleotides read TGTGCCAGCAGCTACCGGGGGTCTAGTCCGGGACGTGGCTACACCTTC. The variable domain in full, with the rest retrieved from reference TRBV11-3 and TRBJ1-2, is EAGVVQSPRYKIIEKKQPVAFWCNPISGHNTLYWYLQNLGQGPELLIRYENEEAVDDSQLPKDRFSAERLKGVDSTLKIQPAELGDSAVYLCASSYRGSSPGRGYTFGSGTRLTVV.

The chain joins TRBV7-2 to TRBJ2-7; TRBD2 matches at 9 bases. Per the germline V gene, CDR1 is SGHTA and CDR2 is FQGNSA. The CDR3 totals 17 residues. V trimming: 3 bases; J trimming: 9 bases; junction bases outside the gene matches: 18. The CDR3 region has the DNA TGTGCCAGCAGCTTCCTGGTTTCCGGGACTAGCTCTGGCGCGCAGTACTTC. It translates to CASSFLVSGTSSGAQYF.

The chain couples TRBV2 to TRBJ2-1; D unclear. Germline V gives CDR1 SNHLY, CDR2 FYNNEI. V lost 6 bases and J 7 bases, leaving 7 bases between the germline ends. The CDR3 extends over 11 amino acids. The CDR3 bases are TGTGCCAGCAGCTTCAAGAATGAGCAGTTCTTC. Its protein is CASSFKNEQFF.

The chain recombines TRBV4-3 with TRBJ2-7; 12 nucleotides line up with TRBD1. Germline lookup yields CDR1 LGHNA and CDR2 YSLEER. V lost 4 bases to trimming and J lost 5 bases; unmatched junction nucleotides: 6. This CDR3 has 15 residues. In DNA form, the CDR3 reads TGCGCCAGCAGCCTTGGGACAGGGGGCTGGGACGAGCAGTACTTC. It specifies CASSLGTGGWDEQYF.